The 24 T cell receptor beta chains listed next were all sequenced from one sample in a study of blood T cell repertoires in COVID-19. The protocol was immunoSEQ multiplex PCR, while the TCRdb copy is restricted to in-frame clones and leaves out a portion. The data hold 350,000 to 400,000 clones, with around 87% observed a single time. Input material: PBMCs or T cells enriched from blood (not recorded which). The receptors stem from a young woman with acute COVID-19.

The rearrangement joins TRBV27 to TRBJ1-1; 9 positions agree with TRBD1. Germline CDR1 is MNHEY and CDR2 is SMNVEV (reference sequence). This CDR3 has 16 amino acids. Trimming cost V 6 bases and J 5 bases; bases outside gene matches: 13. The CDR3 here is CASRLKRTGVVTEAFF. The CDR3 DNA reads TGTGCCAGCAGATTAAAAAGGACAGGGGTAGTTACTGAAGCTTTCTTT.

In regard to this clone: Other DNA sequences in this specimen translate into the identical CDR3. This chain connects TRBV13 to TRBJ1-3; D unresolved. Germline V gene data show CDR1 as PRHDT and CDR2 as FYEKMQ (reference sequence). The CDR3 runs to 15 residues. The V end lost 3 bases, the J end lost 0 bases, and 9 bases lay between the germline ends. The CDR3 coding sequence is TGTGCCAGCAGCTTGGATTCTAGCTCTGGAAACACCATATATTTT. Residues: CASSLDSSSGNTIYF.

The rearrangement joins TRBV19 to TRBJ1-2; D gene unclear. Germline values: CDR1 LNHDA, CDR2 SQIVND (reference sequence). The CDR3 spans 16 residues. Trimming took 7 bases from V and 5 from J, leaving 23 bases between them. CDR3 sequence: CASIARRGITPYGYTF. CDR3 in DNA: TGTGCCAGTATAGCTCGTCGCGGGATCACTCCTTATGGCTACACCTTC.

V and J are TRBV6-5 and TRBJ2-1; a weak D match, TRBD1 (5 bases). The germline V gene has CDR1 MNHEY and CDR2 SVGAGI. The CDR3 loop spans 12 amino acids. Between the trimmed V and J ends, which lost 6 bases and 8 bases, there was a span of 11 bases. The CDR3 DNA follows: TGTGCCAGCAGGCCAGGGTGGGATGAGCAGTTCTTC. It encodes CASRPGWDEQFF.

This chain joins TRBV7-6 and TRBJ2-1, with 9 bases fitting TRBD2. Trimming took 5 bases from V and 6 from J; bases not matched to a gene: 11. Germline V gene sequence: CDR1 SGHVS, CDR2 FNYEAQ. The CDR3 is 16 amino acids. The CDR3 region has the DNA TGTGCCAGCAGCCCGCAGACTAGCGGAGCCTGCAATGAGCAGTTCTTC. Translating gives CASSPQTSGACNEQFF. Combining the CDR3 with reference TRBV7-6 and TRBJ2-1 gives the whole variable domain GAGVSQSPRYKVTKRGQDVALRCDPISGHVSLYWYRQALGQGPEFLTYFNYEAQQDKSGLPNDRFSAERPEGSISTLTIQRTEQRDSAMYRCASSPQTSGACNEQFFGPGTRLTVL.

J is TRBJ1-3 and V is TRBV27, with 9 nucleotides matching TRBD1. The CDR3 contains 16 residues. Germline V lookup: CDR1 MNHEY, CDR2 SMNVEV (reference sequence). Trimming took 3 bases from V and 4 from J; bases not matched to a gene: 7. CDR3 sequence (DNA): TGTGCCAGCAGTTTGCGCCGGGACAGGGAGGGAAACACCATATATTTT. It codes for CASSLRRDREGNTIYF.

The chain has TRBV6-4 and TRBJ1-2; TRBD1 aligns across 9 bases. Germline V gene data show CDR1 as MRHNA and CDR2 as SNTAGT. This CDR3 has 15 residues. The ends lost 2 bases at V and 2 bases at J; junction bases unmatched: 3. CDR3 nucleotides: TGTGCCAGCAGTGACGGGGACAGGGAGAACTATGGCTACACCTTC. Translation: CASSDGDRENYGYTF.

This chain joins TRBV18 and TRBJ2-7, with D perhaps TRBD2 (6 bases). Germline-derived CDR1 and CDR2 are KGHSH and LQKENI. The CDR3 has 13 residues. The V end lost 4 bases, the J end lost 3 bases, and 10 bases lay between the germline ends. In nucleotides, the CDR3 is TGTGCCAGCTCACGGGGCGGGAACTACGAGCAGTACTTC. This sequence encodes CASSRGGNYEQYF.

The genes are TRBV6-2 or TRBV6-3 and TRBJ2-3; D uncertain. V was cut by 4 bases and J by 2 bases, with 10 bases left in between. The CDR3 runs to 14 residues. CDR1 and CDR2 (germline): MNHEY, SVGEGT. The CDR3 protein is CASSFFSPTDTQYF. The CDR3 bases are TGTGCCAGCAGTTTTTTTAGCCCCACAGATACGCAGTATTTT.

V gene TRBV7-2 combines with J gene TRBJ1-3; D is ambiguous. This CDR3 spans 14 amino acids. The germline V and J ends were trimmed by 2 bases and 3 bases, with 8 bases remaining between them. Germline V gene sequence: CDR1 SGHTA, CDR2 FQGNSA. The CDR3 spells CASSLLGSGNTIYF. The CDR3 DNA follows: TGTGCCAGCAGCTTACTAGGGAGTGGAAACACCATATATTTT.

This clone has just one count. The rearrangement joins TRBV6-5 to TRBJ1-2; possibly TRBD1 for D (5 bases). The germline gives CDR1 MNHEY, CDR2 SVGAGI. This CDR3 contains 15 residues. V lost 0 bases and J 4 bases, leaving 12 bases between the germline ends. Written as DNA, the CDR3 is TGTGCCAGCAGTTACTCACGGGGGGGGATCTATGGCTACACCTTC. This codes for CASSYSRGGIYGYTF.

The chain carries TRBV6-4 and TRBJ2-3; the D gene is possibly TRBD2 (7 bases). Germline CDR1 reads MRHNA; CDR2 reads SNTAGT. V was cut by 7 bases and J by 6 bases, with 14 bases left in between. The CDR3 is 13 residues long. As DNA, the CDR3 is TGTGCCAGCAAGGAGGGGGGGACTGATACGCAGTATTTT. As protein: CASKEGGTDTQYF.

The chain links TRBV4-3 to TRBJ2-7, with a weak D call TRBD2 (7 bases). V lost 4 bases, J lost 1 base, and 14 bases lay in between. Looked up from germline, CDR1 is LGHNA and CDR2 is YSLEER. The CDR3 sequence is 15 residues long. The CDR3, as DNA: TGCGCCAGCAGCCTATTTCGGGGGGCTTCCTACGAGCAGTACTTC. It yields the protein CASSLFRGASYEQYF.

CDR3 sequence reads: CASRTGTVSNQPQHF. The CDR3 region has the DNA TGTGCCAGCAGAACCGGGACAGTCAGCAATCAGCCCCAGCATTTT. The gene calls are TRBV6-5 and TRBJ1-5; 7 nucleotides line up with TRBD1. J gave up 1 base and V 6 bases, and 6 bases lay outside the gene matches. CDR1 and CDR2 (germline): MNHEY, SVGAGI. The CDR3 has 15 amino acids.

For the CDR3, the DNA is TGTGCCAGCAGCCGATCAGGGGGGTTGAGCTCCTACGAGCAGTACTTC. Translating it yields CASSRSGGLSSYEQYF. The rearrangement uses TRBV3-1 (or the pseudogene TRBV3-2) and TRBJ2-7; D is possibly TRBD1 (7 bases). Trimming left V 4 bases short and J 0 bases short, with 16 bases between. Germline lookup yields CDR1 LGHDT and CDR2 YNNKEL (reference sequence). There are 16 residues in the CDR3.

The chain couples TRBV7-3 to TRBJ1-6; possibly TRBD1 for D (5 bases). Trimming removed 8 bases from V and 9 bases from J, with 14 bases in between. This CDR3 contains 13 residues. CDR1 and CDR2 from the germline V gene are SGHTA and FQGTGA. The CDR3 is CASSEGRGSPLHF. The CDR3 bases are TGTGCCAGCTCGGAAGGGAGGGGTTCACCCCTCCACTTT.

CDR3 sequence reads: CAISESHRLNTEAFF. The CDR3 bases are TGTGCCATCAGTGAGTCTCACAGATTGAACACTGAAGCTTTCTTT. The V gene is TRBV10-3, the J gene TRBJ1-1; D is undetermined. The CDR3 contains 15 residues. Trimming shortened V by 0 bases and J by 0 bases, and 8 bases separated the two germline ends. From germline, CDR1 is ENHRY and CDR2 SYGVKD.

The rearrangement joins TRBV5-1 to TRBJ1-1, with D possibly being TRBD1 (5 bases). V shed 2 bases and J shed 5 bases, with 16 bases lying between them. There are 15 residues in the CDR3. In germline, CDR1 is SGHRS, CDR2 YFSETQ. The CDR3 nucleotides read TGCGCCAGCAGCTTCCTACCGGGGGACGGGACTGAAGCTTTCTTT. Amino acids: CASSFLPGDGTEAFF.

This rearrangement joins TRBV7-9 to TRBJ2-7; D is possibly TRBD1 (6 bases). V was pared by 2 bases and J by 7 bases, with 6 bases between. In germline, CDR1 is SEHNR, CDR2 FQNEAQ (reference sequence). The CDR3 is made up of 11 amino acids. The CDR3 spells CASSLQGEQYF. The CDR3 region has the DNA TGTGCCAGCAGCTTACAGGGGGAGCAGTACTTC. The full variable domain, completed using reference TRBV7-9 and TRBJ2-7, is DTGVSQNPRHKITKRGQNVTFRCDPISEHNRLYWYRQTLGQGPEFLTYFQNEAQLEKSRLLSDRFSAERPKGSFSTLEIQRTEQGDSAMYLCASSLQGEQYFGPGTRLTVT.

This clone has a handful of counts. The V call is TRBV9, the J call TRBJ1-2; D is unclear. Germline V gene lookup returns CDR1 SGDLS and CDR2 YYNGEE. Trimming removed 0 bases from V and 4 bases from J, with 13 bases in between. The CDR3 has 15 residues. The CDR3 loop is CASSVEYLSSYGYTF. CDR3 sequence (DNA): TGTGCCAGCAGCGTAGAATATTTGTCCAGCTATGGCTACACCTTC. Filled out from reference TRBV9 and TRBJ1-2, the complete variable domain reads DSGVTQTPKHLITATGQRVTLRCSPRSGDLSVYWYQQSLDQGLQFLIQYYNGEERAKGNILERFSAQQFPDLHSELNLSSLELGDSALYFCASSVEYLSSYGYTFGSGTRLTVV.

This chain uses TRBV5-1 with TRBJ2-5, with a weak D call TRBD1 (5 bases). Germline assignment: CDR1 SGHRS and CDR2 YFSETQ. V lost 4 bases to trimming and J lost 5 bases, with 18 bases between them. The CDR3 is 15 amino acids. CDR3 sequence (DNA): TGCGCCAGCAGCCCCCAGGCCCAGGGTGGGGAGACCCAGTACTTC. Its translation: CASSPQAQGGETQYF. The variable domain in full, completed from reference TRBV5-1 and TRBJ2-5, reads KAGVTQTPRYLIKTRGQQVTLSCSPISGHRSVSWYQQTPGQGLQFLFEYFSETQRNKGNFPGRFSGRQFSNSRSEMNVSTLELGDSALYLCASSPQAQGGETQYFGPGTRLLVL.

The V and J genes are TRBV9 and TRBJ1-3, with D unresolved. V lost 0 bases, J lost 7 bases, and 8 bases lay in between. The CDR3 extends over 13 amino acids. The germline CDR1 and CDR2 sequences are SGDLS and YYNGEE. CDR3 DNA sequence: TGTGCCAGCAGCGTAGGAGGGAGCAACACCATATATTTT. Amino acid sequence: CASSVGGSNTIYF.

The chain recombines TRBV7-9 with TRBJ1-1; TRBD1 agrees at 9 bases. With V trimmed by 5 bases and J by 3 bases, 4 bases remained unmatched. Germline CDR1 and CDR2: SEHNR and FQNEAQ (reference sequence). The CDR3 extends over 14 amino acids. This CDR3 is CASSQGTGHTEAFF. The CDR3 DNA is TGTGCCAGCAGCCAGGGGACAGGGCACACTGAAGCTTTCTTT. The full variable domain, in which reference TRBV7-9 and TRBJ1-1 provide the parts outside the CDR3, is DTGVSQNPRHKITKRGQNVTFRCDPISEHNRLYWYRQTLGQGPEFLTYFQNEAQLEKSRLLSDRFSAERPKGSFSTLEIQRTEQGDSAMYLCASSQGTGHTEAFFGQGTRLTVV.

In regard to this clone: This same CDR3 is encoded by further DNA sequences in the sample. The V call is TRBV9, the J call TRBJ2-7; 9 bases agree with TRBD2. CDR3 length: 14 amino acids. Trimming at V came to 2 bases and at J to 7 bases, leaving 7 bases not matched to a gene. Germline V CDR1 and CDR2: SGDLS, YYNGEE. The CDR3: CASSVGGGAGEQYF. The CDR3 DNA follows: TGTGCCAGCAGCGTCGGCGGGGGGGCAGGAGAGCAGTACTTC.